This T cell receptor (beta chain) was recorded in a study of T cells in Graves' hyperthyroidism and ophthalmopathy. J lost 2 bases, V lost 7 bases, and 4 bases had no gene match. The CDR3 is made up of 13 amino acids. The V gene's germline CDR1 is ENHRY and CDR2 SYGVKD. This clonotype was seen ten or more times. Subjects aged 18 to 65 presented with newly diagnosed hyperthyroidism of less than 2 months' duration. It was RNA transcripts that yielded the amplified TCR beta CDR3 regions. First-round RT-PCR with HTBI primers amplified the TCR CDR3 region. TCRdb re-analysed the multiplex PCR reads in MiXCR, keeping a single row per CDR3 protein. The table shows around 300,000 distinct CDR3 sequences, with 20% to 30% occurring only once.

The sequenced sample consisted of blood. The chain uses TRBV10-3 and TRBJ2-5, with 7 bases matching TRBD2. The sequence derives from a man aged 35 to 55 with Graves' hyperthyroidism that later progressed to Graves' ophthalmopathy. For the CDR3, the DNA is TGTGCCATCACCGGGGGGACTCAAGAGACCCAGTACTTC. This gives the protein CAITGGTQETQYF.